One and the same sample provided the 14 T cell receptor beta chains below, sequenced in a study of post-analysis software for immune sequencing data. These receptors' antigens are unknown. Included in the TCR beta cDNA libraries were unique molecular identifiers. In TCRdb, the PCR reads were re-called with MiXCR into one record per CDR3 protein. This sample has about 760,000 distinct CDR3 sequences, with 30% found just once. General observations from the study: Controls had lower frequencies than patients of five TRBV segments, which included TRBV5-6, TRBV5-1 and TRBV20-1.

Sequences were obtained from blood. The receptors were sampled from a girl aged 10-17 years with multiple sclerosis.

The chain uses TRBV28 and TRBJ2-1; 8 bases match TRBD1. The CDR3 extends over 12 amino acids. Unmatched junction bases numbered 3, after V lost 6 bases and J lost 8 bases. Germline V gene lookup returns CDR1 MDHEN and CDR2 SYDVKM. The CDR3 nucleotides are TGTGCCAGCAGCCCGACAGGGGATGAGCAGTTCTTC. Translation gives CASSPTGDEQFF.

The chain employs TRBV7-9 and TRBJ2-7; weak D call: TRBD2 (6 bases). V was clipped by 4 bases and J by 5 bases, with 12 bases between them. The germline V gene encodes CDR1 SEHNR and CDR2 FQNEAQ (reference sequence). The CDR3 length is 13 residues. The CDR3 region has the DNA TGTGCCAGCAGCTCAGTGCGGGGACACGAGCAGTACTTC. Translated, it gives CASSSVRGHEQYF.

The gene calls are TRBV29-1 and TRBJ2-2; weak D call: TRBD2 (5 bases). V lost 3 bases, J lost 6 bases, and 20 bases lay in between. This CDR3 has 16 residues. CDR1 is SQVTM, CDR2 ANQGSEA, per germline. CDR3 sequence reads: CSVDSVVGQRAGELFF. The CDR3 DNA follows: TGCAGCGTTGACAGTGTGGTTGGGCAGAGGGCCGGGGAGCTGTTTTTT.

This chain joins TRBV6-5 and TRBJ1-5, with TRBD1 matching 8 bases. The germline V gene encodes CDR1 MNHEY and CDR2 SVGAGI. Trimming cost V 6 bases and J 5 bases; bases outside gene matches: 3. The CDR3 sequence is 13 residues long. The chain's CDR3 is CASRTDRDQPQHF. CDR3 DNA sequence: TGTGCCAGCAGGACGGACAGGGATCAGCCCCAGCATTTT.

The chain uses TRBV20-1 and TRBJ1-5, with a possible D match to TRBD1 (6 bases). The CDR3 spans 10 residues. Germline V gene lookup returns CDR1 DFQATT and CDR2 SNEGSKA (reference sequence). Trimming left V 6 bases short and J 8 bases short, with 8 bases between. The CDR3 sequence is CSANREPQHF. The CDR3 DNA reads TGCAGTGCAAACAGGGAGCCCCAGCATTTT.

The rearrangement uses TRBV7-2 and TRBJ2-7; no firm D call. This CDR3 spans 13 amino acids. CDR1 and CDR2 from the germline V gene are SGHTA and FQGNSA. Trimming took 5 bases from V and 4 from J, leaving 12 bases between them. CDR3 protein: CASSEGRLYEQYF. CDR3 in DNA: TGTGCCAGCAGCGAAGGACGCTTGTACGAGCAGTACTTC. Using reference TRBV7-2 and TRBJ2-7 for the parts outside the CDR3, the full variable domain is GAGVSQSPSNKVTEKGKDVELRCDPISGHTALYWYRQSLGQGLEFLIYFQGNSAPDKSGLPSDRFSAERTGGSVSTLTIQRTQQEDSAVYLCASSEGRLYEQYFGPGTRLTVT.

Ten or more counts support this clonotype. The chain carries TRBV28 and TRBJ2-5; no definite D call. Trimming removed 6 bases at V and 5 bases at J, with 7 bases between. The CDR3 runs to 11 residues. The germline CDR1 and CDR2 sequences are MDHEN and SYDVKM. The CDR3 is CASRSMETQYF. CDR3 nucleotide sequence: TGTGCCAGCAGATCCATGGAGACCCAGTACTTC.

V is TRBV20-1 and J is TRBJ1-6; perhaps TRBD1 as D (6 bases). Germline loops: CDR1 DFQATT, CDR2 SNEGSKA (reference sequence). The V gene lost 5 bases and the J gene lost 0 bases, with 11 bases spanning the gap. The CDR3 covers 15 residues. CDR3: CSAPTGSSYNSPLHF. Written as DNA, the CDR3 is TGCAGTGCTCCTACAGGGAGCTCCTATAATTCACCCCTCCACTTT.

In regard to this clonotype: At one boundary the junction diverges from the germline segment, which might be a read error. The chain employs TRBV7-2 and TRBJ2-7; D is uncertain. Germline CDR1 is SGHTA and CDR2 is FQGNSA. CDR3 length: 13 residues. CDR3 loop: CASNLGPKYEQYF. CDR3 sequence (DNA): TGTGCCAGCAACTTAGGCCCTAAGTACGAGCAGTACTTC.

This rearrangement joins TRBV7-8 to TRBJ2-3, with 8 bases identical to TRBD2. Germline assignment: CDR1 SGHVS and CDR2 FQNEAQ. The CDR3 runs to 18 residues. J was trimmed by 10 bases and V by 5 bases; bases with no gene match: 23. The CDR3 nucleotides are TGTGCCAGCAGCCCGGACCCCGGGGGGGCCACCCACGATTCGGCGCAGTATTTT. It yields the protein CASSPDPGGATHDSAQYF. The whole variable domain, remainder taken from reference TRBV7-8 and TRBJ2-3, is GAGVSQSPRYKVAKRGQDVALRCDPISGHVSLFWYQQALGQGPEFLTYFQNEAQLDKSGLPSDRFFAERPEGSVSTLKIQRTQQEDSAVYLCASSPDPGGATHDSAQYFGPGTRLTVL.

To note about this clonotype: It may be a read error: a sequence one base away is much more abundant. This chain joins TRBV10-3 and TRBJ2-5; the D is unclear. Germline CDR1 and CDR2: ENHRY and SYGVKD. This CDR3 has 14 amino acids. Trimming pared 4 bases from V and 5 bases from J, leaving 14 bases between. In DNA, the CDR3 is TGTGCCATCAGTGCCGGACGGGTTGACGAGACCCAGTACTTC. It encodes CAISAGRVDETQYF.

This clonotype was observed a handful of times. The chain has TRBV6-1 and TRBJ1-2, with D possibly TRBD1 on 6 matching bases. Trimming removed 0 bases at V and 4 bases at J, with 12 bases between. CDR1 and CDR2 (germline): MNHNS, SASEGT. The CDR3 loop spans 15 amino acids. The CDR3, as DNA: TGTGCCAGCAGTGAAGCGGCGGGGGCTAGCTATGGCTACACCTTC. Protein sequence: CASSEAAGASYGYTF.

This chain links TRBV20-1 with TRBJ2-7; D is unclear. With 1 base removed from V and 7 bases from J, the gap between germline ends came to 5 bases. The V gene's germline CDR1 is DFQATT and CDR2 SNEGSKA (reference sequence). The CDR3 is 10 amino acids. The CDR3 region has the DNA TGCAGTGCTAGAGCGGTTGAGCAGTACTTC. It encodes CSARAVEQYF.

This clonotype was counted only a few times. The V gene is TRBV5-6, the J gene TRBJ2-1; 10 nucleotides match TRBD2. The J call may be wrong; the DNA end is better matched by TRBJ2-7. Looked up from germline, CDR1 is SGHDT and CDR2 is YYEEEE. There are 15 residues in the CDR3. The CDR3 region is CASSPGTSVYNEQYF. CDR3 in DNA: TGTGCCAGCAGCCCCGGGACTAGCGTCTACAATGAGCAGTACTTC.